The 30 T cell receptor beta chains listed next were all sequenced from one sample in a study of T cell repertoires in cytomegalovirus infection. A single record per CDR3 protein comes from TCRdb applying MiXCR to the reads. Of more than 400,000 distinct CDR3 sequences in the sample, 26% are singletons; the top ten hold less than 15%. The sequenced sample was PBMCs. These receptor sequences come from a human donor in good health (CMV status not recorded). Some clones in this sample may be carry-over from other donors' samples.

The chain recombines TRBV12-3 or TRBV12-4 with TRBJ2-3, with TRBD2 matching 8 bases. CDR3 length: 15 residues. The ends lost 6 bases at V and 2 bases at J; junction bases unmatched: 7. The CDR3 DNA follows: TGTGCCAGCAGCTTACTAGCGGTTTTCACAGATACGCAGTATTTT. Translated, it gives CASSLLAVFTDTQYF.

V usage is TRBV10-3 and J usage is TRBJ1-5; TRBD1 is a possible D gene (5 bases). Germline values: CDR1 ENHRY, CDR2 SYGVKD. The CDR3 spans 13 residues. V lost 10 bases and J lost 6, with 16 bases in between. DNA of the CDR3: TGTGCCAGCAGAGCGGACGGGGGTCAGCCCCAGCATTTT. Amino acid sequence: CASRADGGQPQHF.

This clonotype was seen many times. The chain joins TRBV7-2 to TRBJ2-1; possible D gene TRBD1, 5 bases. The CDR3 has 14 residues. Trimming shortened V by 7 bases and J by 5 bases, and 15 bases separated the two germline ends. Germline loops: CDR1 SGHTA, CDR2 FQGNSA. CDR3 residues: CASTLIGANNEQFF. The CDR3 DNA is TGTGCCAGCACCCTGATTGGGGCAAACAATGAGCAGTTCTTC.

This clonotype appeared a few times. This chain joins TRBV10-3 and TRBJ2-2, with 9 nucleotides matching TRBD2. The CDR3 sequence is 15 residues long. J was trimmed by 2 bases and V by 5 bases; bases with no gene match: 3. The germline gives CDR1 ENHRY, CDR2 SYGVKD. The CDR3 sequence: CAISRAGGNTGELFF. CDR3 DNA: TGTGCCATCAGTAGAGCGGGAGGAAACACCGGGGAGCTGTTTTTT.

CDR3 sequence reads: CASSVDDGEETQYF. CDR3 nucleotide sequence: TGTGCCAGCAGCGTAGATGACGGCGAAGAGACCCAGTACTTC. The V gene is TRBV9, the J gene TRBJ2-5; D is ambiguous. Trimming cost V 0 bases and J 3 bases, with 9 bases left between them. This CDR3 region has 14 residues. Germline CDR1 and CDR2: SGDLS and YYNGEE.

This clonotype has at least ten counts. This chain uses TRBV7-8 with TRBJ2-7, with a possible D match to TRBD2 (6 bases). The CDR3 is 19 amino acids. V lost 7 bases and J lost 0, with 28 bases in between. Germline CDR1 is SGHVS and CDR2 is FQNEAQ. The CDR3 reads CASKPPPGSVGGDSYEQYV. In DNA form, the CDR3 reads TGTGCCAGCAAACCACCGCCCGGATCTGTTGGCGGGGACTCCTACGAGCAGTACGTC.

This clonotype was counted only a few times. The gene calls are TRBV12-3 or TRBV12-4 and TRBJ2-1; 8 bases align to TRBD2. The V segment lost 5 bases and the J segment 9 bases; nucleotides outside the gene matches: 9. The CDR3 consists of 14 residues. DNA for the CDR3: TGTGCCAGCAGTGGGCTAGCGGGTTTGGGTGAGCAGTTCTTC. Its protein product is CASSGLAGLGEQFF.

This clonotype showed up many times. The V gene is TRBV12-3 or TRBV12-4, the J gene TRBJ2-2; 7 bases are a match to TRBD2. This CDR3 contains 15 residues. With V trimmed by 3 bases and J by 6 bases, 7 bases remained unmatched. The CDR3 protein is CASSLGSGMAGELFF. CDR3 coding DNA: TGTGCCAGCAGTTTGGGCAGCGGGATGGCCGGGGAGCTGTTTTTT.

The chain links TRBV20-1 to TRBJ2-5; 7 positions match TRBD2. Trimming at V came to 3 bases and at J to 2 bases, leaving 6 bases not matched to a gene. This CDR3 has 14 amino acids. Germline V CDR1 and CDR2: DFQATT, SNEGSKA (reference sequence). The CDR3, as DNA: TGCAGTGCTAGGCTAGCGGTCACACAAGAGACCCAGTACTTC. It is translated as CSARLAVTQETQYF.

The rearrangement uses TRBV7-9 and TRBJ1-2, with TRBD1 as a possible D gene (5 bases). The CDR3 sequence is 11 residues long. Germline V gives CDR1 SEHNR, CDR2 FQNEAQ (reference sequence). Trimming took off 8 bases at V and 8 bases at J, with 12 bases between the two ends. The CDR3 nucleotides read TGTGCCAGCGGGCAGGGTGGAGGCTACACCTTC. It translates to CASGQGGGYTF.

This clonotype was seen ten or more times. The V and J genes are TRBV7-2 and TRBJ1-2, with 7 bases fitting TRBD1. The germline CDR1 and CDR2 sequences are SGHTA and FQGNSA. The V gene end was trimmed by 5 bases and the J gene end by 8 bases; junction bases not matched to a gene: 11. The CDR3 runs to 14 residues. The CDR3 loop is CASSQGGTRPGYTF. The CDR3, as DNA: TGTGCCAGCAGCCAGGGGGGGACAAGACCCGGCTACACCTTC.

This clonotype was observed a handful of times. The chain combines TRBV18 with TRBJ1-2, with D unresolved. CDR1 is KGHSH and CDR2 is LQKENI in the germline V gene. This CDR3 comprises 13 residues. V was trimmed by 3 bases and J by 7 bases, leaving 12 bases between them. In DNA form, the CDR3 reads TGTGCCAGCTCACCTTCGGTCGGAAGTGGCTACACCTTC. Encoded protein: CASSPSVGSGYTF.

The table lists this clonotype with many counts. CDR3 amino acids: CASSLGPPGEQFF. CDR3 DNA: TGTGCCAGCAGCTTAGGACCCCCAGGTGAGCAGTTCTTC. The gene calls are TRBV7-3 and TRBJ2-1; D ambiguous. The CDR3 is 13 residues long. The V gene's germline CDR1 is SGHTA and CDR2 FQGTGA. Deletions cut 2 bases from V and 9 bases from J, with 11 bases between.

This chain links TRBV12-3 or TRBV12-4 with TRBJ2-2, with D possibly being TRBD2 (6 bases). This CDR3 region has 15 residues. V was clipped by 1 base and J by 3 bases, with 9 bases between them. CDR3 residues: CASSLGTTYTGELFF. The CDR3 DNA follows: TGTGCCAGCAGTTTAGGGACTACATACACCGGGGAGCTGTTTTTT.

J is TRBJ2-2 and V is TRBV7-6; TRBD1 or TRBD2 may be the D gene (5 bases each). CDR1 and CDR2 (germline): SGHVS, FNYEAQ. The length of the CDR3 is 14 residues. Trimming removed 5 bases from V and 4 bases from J, with 11 bases in between. The CDR3 sequence is CASSDTGATGELFF. The CDR3 DNA sequence: TGTGCCAGCAGCGATACCGGGGCCACCGGGGAGCTGTTTTTT. Together with reference TRBV7-6 and TRBJ2-2, the CDR3 gives the full variable domain: GAGVSQSPRYKVTKRGQDVALRCDPISGHVSLYWYRQALGQGPEFLTYFNYEAQQDKSGLPNDRFSAERPEGSISTLTIQRTEQRDSAMYRCASSDTGATGELFFGEGSRLTVL.

The chain employs TRBV28 and TRBJ1-5; D call uncertain. V lost 5 bases, J lost 7 bases, and 18 bases lay in between. The CDR3 has 15 amino acids. The germline gives CDR1 MDHEN, CDR2 SYDVKM. As DNA, the CDR3 is TGTGCCAGCAGTCCTCGGGCCATACTGGGGCAGCCCCAGCATTTT. Protein: CASSPRAILGQPQHF.

This chain joins TRBV25-1 and TRBJ1-1; maybe TRBD1 (5 bases). CDR3 length equals 13 residues. The germline V and J ends were trimmed by 3 bases and 5 bases, with 10 bases remaining between them. CDR1 and CDR2 from the germline V gene are MGHDK and SYGVNS. The CDR3 sequence: CASSDQGTTEAFF. Here the CDR3 DNA reads TGTGCCAGCAGTGATCAGGGCACTACTGAAGCTTTCTTT.

The V call is TRBV7-6, the J call TRBJ1-2; D ambiguous. The V end was cut by 5 bases, the J end by 1 base, with 11 bases between. CDR1 and CDR2 from the germline V gene are SGHVS and FNYEAQ. CDR3 size: 14 residues. The CDR3 DNA reads as TGTGCCAGCAGCCCCCGTGGGGATAACTATGGCTACACCTTC. Translation gives CASSPRGDNYGYTF.

V usage is TRBV7-6 and J usage is TRBJ2-5; D is unresolved. V was clipped by 5 bases and J by 4 bases, with 8 bases between them. The CDR3 is 12 amino acids. The germline V gene has CDR1 SGHVS and CDR2 FNYEAQ. CDR3 residues: CASSDSRETQYF. CDR3 in DNA: TGTGCCAGCAGCGATAGCCGAGAGACCCAGTACTTC.

This clonotype showed up just once. This rearrangement joins TRBV7-6 to TRBJ1-5, with D hard to call. Looked up from germline, CDR1 is SGHVS and CDR2 is FNYEAQ. V shed 1 base and J shed 3 bases, with 4 bases lying between them. The CDR3 has 13 amino acids. The CDR3 protein is CASSLETNQPQHF. The CDR3 bases are TGTGCCAGCAGCTTAGAAACCAATCAGCCCCAGCATTTT.

This clonotype has ten or more counts. The gene calls are TRBV7-2 and TRBJ2-1, with D possibly TRBD2 on 6 matching bases. Trimming took off 5 bases at V and 3 bases at J, with 14 bases between the two ends. Germline V gives CDR1 SGHTA, CDR2 FQGNSA. The CDR3 has 15 residues. This chain's CDR3 is CASSLRRDFYNEQFF. The CDR3 nucleotides read TGTGCCAGCAGCCTCAGGAGGGACTTCTACAATGAGCAGTTCTTC.

The J gene is TRBJ1-1, the V gene TRBV30; D call uncertain. This CDR3 spans 13 amino acids. The germline V gene encodes CDR1 GTSNPN and CDR2 SVGIG (reference sequence). Trimming shortened V by 0 bases and J by 8 bases, and 13 bases separated the two germline ends. Written as DNA, the CDR3 is TGTGCCTGGAGTGTCGGCCACGGGCTCGAAGCTTTCTTT. This gives the protein CAWSVGHGLEAFF.

The rearrangement joins TRBV6-2 or TRBV6-3 to TRBJ2-7; 9 nucleotides align to TRBD2. Unmatched junction bases numbered 8, after V lost 5 bases and J lost 3 bases. The CDR3 extends over 15 amino acids. Germline lookup yields CDR1 MNHEY and CDR2 SVGEGT. The CDR3 region is CASSRPGTSLYEQYF. The CDR3 DNA reads as TGTGCCAGCAGTCGCCCCGGGACTAGCCTCTACGAGCAGTACTTC.

The chain joins TRBV23-1 to TRBJ2-7; 10 positions match TRBD1. TRBV23-1 is labeled an ORF, and its function is uncertain. The trim removed 9 bases at V and 1 base at J, leaving 30 bases unmatched. The length of the CDR3 is 22 residues. The CDR3 DNA is TGCGCCAGAGAATGGCGGTCCGACGGGACAGGGGTTCGGAGAGAGCAGTCCTACGAGCAGTACTTC. Encoded protein: CAREWRSDGTGVRREQSYEQYF.

This clonotype appeared many times. The rearrangement joins TRBV11-3 to TRBJ2-1; D not resolved. The CDR3 spans 15 residues. The V gene lost 5 bases and the J gene lost 2 bases, with 13 bases spanning the gap. The germline V gene has CDR1 SGHNT and CDR2 YENEEA. CDR3 residues: CASSALTSPYNEQFF. The DNA for the CDR3 is TGTGCCAGCAGCGCCCTGACGTCCCCCTACAATGAGCAGTTCTTC.

This clonotype turned up a few times. This sequence joins TRBV20-1 and TRBJ2-3; D is perhaps TRBD1 or TRBD2 (5 bases each). The CDR3 is made up of 15 amino acids. Germline loops: CDR1 DFQATT, CDR2 SNEGSKA (reference sequence). The V end lost 6 bases, the J end lost 7 bases, and 23 bases lay between the germline ends. The CDR3 DNA reads TGCAGTGCATTCACCGGGACCGAGACGTTAAATACGCAGTATTTT. The encoded protein is CSAFTGTETLNTQYF.

Here the CDR3 reads CAMRTDYGYTF. CDR3 coding DNA: TGTGCAATGAGGACAGACTATGGCTACACCTTC. V and J are TRBV19 and TRBJ1-2; a weak D match, TRBD1 (6 bases). The CDR3 is 11 amino acids. From germline, CDR1 is LNHDA and CDR2 SQIVND (reference sequence).

This clonotype was observed a handful of times. CDR3 sequence: CASSPSRDRVVSPRTEAFF. In nucleotides, the CDR3 is TGTGCCAGCAGCCCCTCCCGGGACAGGGTAGTCAGTCCGAGGACTGAAGCTTTCTTT. This chain links TRBV11-2 with TRBJ1-1; 9 bases line up with TRBD1. Germline V gives CDR1 SGHAT, CDR2 FQNNGV. V shed 5 bases, J shed 5 bases, and the junction held 21 bases outside the gene matches. The CDR3 spans 19 residues.

J is TRBJ1-2 and V is TRBV5-5; no firm D call. The germline V and J ends were trimmed by 3 bases and 4 bases, with 13 bases remaining between them. In germline, CDR1 is SGHKS, CDR2 YYEKEE (reference sequence). This CDR3 contains 14 residues. CDR3 sequence (DNA): TGTGCCAGCAGCTCTCCGACGACGGGCTATGGCTACACCTTC. Translated, it gives CASSSPTTGYGYTF.

This clonotype was counted between two and nine times. This CDR3 is CSYLSGKGTDTQYF. For the CDR3, the DNA is TGCAGCTACCTTAGCGGGAAGGGCACAGATACGCAGTATTTT. This chain links TRBV20-1 with TRBJ2-3, with 8 bases matching TRBD2. Germline values: CDR1 DFQATT, CDR2 SNEGSKA (reference sequence). This CDR3 has 14 residues.